This T cell receptor (beta chain) was sequenced for a study of T cell responses to AZD1222 COVID-19 vaccine. Clones were sequenced by immunoSEQ multiplex PCR, and TCRdb holds only the in-frame ones, with some missing. In the table there are approximately 150,000 clones, around 91% of which are singletons. Findings and caveats of the study: Unmutated regions of variants are reportedly targeted by nearly half of spike-specific TCRs. Vaccine-associated CD4 TCRs ranged over spike, dominating at 160-218 and 743-854. Repertoires were obtained solely post-peak T cell response.

With regard to this clone: Its target is not known.

The CDR3 consists of 16 residues. Trimming shortened V by 2 bases and J by 3 bases, and 17 bases separated the two germline ends. Germline values: CDR1 SEHNR, CDR2 FQNEAQ (reference sequence). The source material was peripheral blood, sampled 28 days after the second AZD1222 dose. The origin of this receptor is an adult who received the AZD1222 COVID-19 vaccine. The J gene is TRBJ2-7, the V gene TRBV7-9; D remains ambiguous. As DNA, the CDR3 is TGTGCCAGCAGCTTATGGGCCACGAACGTAAACTACGAGCAGTACTTC. This sequence encodes CASSLWATNVNYEQYF.